These 11 T cell receptor beta chains were sequenced from one sample in a study of cytomegalovirus exposure and HLA in healthy donors. A multiplex PCR was run with 60 Vbeta primers and 13 Jbeta primers. The table came from immunoSEQ multiplex PCR; TCRdb's copy has only in-frame clones and leaves some out. The sample records 100,000 to 150,000 clones, 80% being singletons. The specimen sequenced was PBMCs. The receptor source for this set is a man under 40 in good health and CMV-seronegative.

CDR3 protein: CAIREGVAYEQYF. The CDR3 coding sequence is TGTGCCATCCGCGAGGGAGTAGCCTACGAGCAGTACTTC. V is TRBV10-3 and J is TRBJ2-7, with D perhaps matching TRBD2 (5 bases). Trimming left V 8 bases short and J 2 bases short, with 13 bases between. The V gene's germline CDR1 is ENHRY and CDR2 SYGVKD. This CDR3 comprises 13 residues.

The chain combines TRBV10-3 with TRBJ1-1, with D tentatively TRBD1 (6 bases). The germline V gene encodes CDR1 ENHRY and CDR2 SYGVKD. Trimming removed 6 bases from V and 4 bases from J, with 21 bases in between. The CDR3 covers 16 residues. CDR3 coding DNA: TGTGCCATCAGGGAAACACAGGGCCTCTCGGCCACTGAAGCTTTCTTT. This sequence encodes CAIRETQGLSATEAFF.

This clone was found a few times. This rearrangement joins TRBV7-9 to TRBJ1-4; D is unresolved. V shed 1 base and J shed 7 bases, with 16 bases lying between them. The CDR3 is 16 residues long. Germline V gene lookup returns CDR1 SEHNR and CDR2 FQNEAQ (reference sequence). In DNA form, the CDR3 reads TGTGCCAGCAGCTTAGAAGTGGCGGCGTACGGTGAAAAACTGTTTTTT. Translating it yields CASSLEVAAYGEKLFF.

The rearrangement links TRBV7-6 to TRBJ1-5; 8 nucleotides agree with TRBD1. The CDR3 is made up of 17 amino acids. V lost 1 base and J lost 0; bases outside the gene matches: 5. The V gene's germline CDR1 is SGHVS and CDR2 FNYEAQ. The CDR3 DNA reads as TGTGCCAGCAGCTTAGAGTTGGGACAGGTTAGCAATCAGCCCCAGCATTTT. This gives the protein CASSLELGQVSNQPQHF.

This chain joins TRBV5-4 and TRBJ2-7; TRBD1 aligns across 9 bases. This CDR3 is 16 amino acids long. Germline V gives CDR1 SGHNT, CDR2 YYREEE (reference sequence). V was clipped by 4 bases and J by 3 bases; unmatched bases: 11. The CDR3 loop reads CASSAPGQGRIYEQYF. The CDR3 bases are TGTGCCAGCAGCGCTCCGGGACAGGGTCGTATCTACGAGCAGTACTTC.

V is TRBV6-5 and J is TRBJ2-7; possible D gene TRBD2, 5 bases. V lost 5 bases and J lost 7, with 9 bases in between. The CDR3 has 11 residues. From germline, CDR1 is MNHEY and CDR2 SVGAGI. Written as DNA, the CDR3 is TGTGCCAGCAGTAACGGCGGGGAGCAGTACTTC. Translating it yields CASSNGGEQYF.

The chain recombines TRBV7-2 with TRBJ1-2, with a tentative D call TRBD1 (5 bases). This CDR3 spans 15 amino acids. From germline, CDR1 is SGHTA and CDR2 FQGNSA. V was shortened by 1 base and J by 1 base, with 10 bases between the two germline ends. The CDR3 region has the DNA TGTGCCAGCAGCTTAGATGGGGCCAATAACTATGGCTACACCTTC. This codes for CASSLDGANNYGYTF.

The chain has TRBV5-1 and TRBJ2-1; possible D gene TRBD2, 5 bases. Trimming left V 0 bases short and J 4 bases short, with 11 bases between. This CDR3 comprises 15 residues. Germline assignment: CDR1 SGHRS and CDR2 YFSETQ. CDR3 in amino acids: CASSLAQLDYNEQFF. The CDR3 nucleotides read TGCGCCAGCAGCTTGGCACAACTAGATTACAATGAGCAGTTCTTC.

The gene calls are TRBV19 and TRBJ2-1; 8 bases line up with TRBD2. Germline CDR1 reads LNHDA; CDR2 reads SQIVND (reference sequence). This CDR3 is 16 amino acids long. The V and J ends lost 5 bases and 6 bases, in that order; junction bases with no gene match: 12. CDR3 protein: CASSAKGLVMGNEQFF. CDR3 bases: TGTGCCAGTAGTGCGAAGGGACTAGTGATGGGCAATGAGCAGTTCTTC.

This clone turned up a few times. The CDR3, as DNA: TGTGCCAGCAGCTTGTCCAACAGGAACTACGAGCAGTACTTC. Protein product: CASSLSNRNYEQYF. The V gene is TRBV5-4, the J gene TRBJ2-7; tentatively, D is TRBD1 (5 bases). V was clipped by 1 base and J by 3 bases, with 11 bases between them. Germline assignment: CDR1 SGHNT and CDR2 YYREEE (reference sequence). This CDR3 has 14 residues.

This clone was found a few times. J is TRBJ1-1 and V is TRBV6-1; 12 nucleotides line up with TRBD1. This CDR3 is built from 15 residues. Germline lookup yields CDR1 MNHNS and CDR2 SASEGT. V shed 5 bases and J 4 bases; nucleotides not matched to a gene: 5. The CDR3, as DNA: TGTGCCAGCAGTTGGGGACAGGGGGCGAGCACTGAAGCTTTCTTT. Translated, it gives CASSWGQGASTEAFF.